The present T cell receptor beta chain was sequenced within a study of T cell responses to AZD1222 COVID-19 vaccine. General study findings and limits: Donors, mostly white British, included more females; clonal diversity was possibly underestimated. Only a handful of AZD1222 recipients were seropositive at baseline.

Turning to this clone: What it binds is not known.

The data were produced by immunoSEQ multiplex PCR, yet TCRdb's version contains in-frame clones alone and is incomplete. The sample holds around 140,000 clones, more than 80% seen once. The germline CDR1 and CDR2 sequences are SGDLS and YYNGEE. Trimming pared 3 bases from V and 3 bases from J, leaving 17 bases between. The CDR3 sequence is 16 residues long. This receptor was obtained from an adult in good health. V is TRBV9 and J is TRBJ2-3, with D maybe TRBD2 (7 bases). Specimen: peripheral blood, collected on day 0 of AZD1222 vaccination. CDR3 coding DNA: TGTGCCAGCAGCGCGCGGCCGGGGGGCATGACAGATACGCAGTATTTT. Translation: CASSARPGGMTDTQYF.